The following is a T cell receptor (beta chain) sequence with its context. Its antigen is currently unknown. This entry comes from a study of identical twins. Unique molecular identifiers were present on the cDNA, and a universal primer site came from template switching. TCRdb analysed the 5' RACE reads with MiXCR anew, one entry per CDR3 protein. The data contain roughly 240,000 distinct CDR3 sequences, about 7% of them seen just once; the ten biggest clones take up roughly 3.9%. CDR1 is SGHDT and CDR2 is YYEEEE in the germline V gene. The CDR3 is 19 residues long. With 0 bases clipped from V and 4 bases from J, the junction kept 16 bases outside the gene matches. Every one of the donors was a healthy Caucasian. The study, taken as a whole, reports: Researchers reported excess low generation probability among twin-shared out-of-frame alpha sequences. Analyses based on zero insertions could be partly confounded by invariant MAIT and iNKT cells.

Separately, the same data were catalogued under a study of yellow fever vaccine responses in identical twins.

The source of this sequence is a woman aged 18-30 years in good health. Sequencing was done on a sample of memory (CD45RO+) T cells sorted from blood. The rearrangement links TRBV5-6 to TRBJ2-1; 7 nucleotides align to TRBD2. In DNA, the CDR3 is TGTGCCAGCAGCTTGGGGGGGGGTAGCGGAGGTCCTCCTTACAATGAGCAGTTCTTC. Translating gives CASSLGGGSGGPPYNEQFF.